The 27 T cell receptor beta chains below come from one sample, sequenced in a study of OX40 agonist ivuxolimab in advanced cancers. Method: immunoSEQ multiplex PCR; TCRdb's copy keeps in-frame clones and lacks some. The sample lists 60,000 or so clones, 90% to 95% occurring once. The sample in question was CD4+ or CD8+ T cells sorted from blood, obtained in a trial of the OX40 agonist ivuxolimab. All receptors come from an adult with an advanced solid tumor such as melanoma, head and neck, liver or kidney cancer.

This chain uses TRBV7-8 with TRBJ2-7, with D perhaps TRBD1 or TRBD2 (5 bases each). Germline V gives CDR1 SGHVS, CDR2 FQNEAQ. The CDR3 contains 14 residues. The V gene lost 0 bases and the J gene lost 5 bases, with 11 bases spanning the gap. CDR3 protein: CASSLAAGSDEQYF. Here the CDR3 DNA reads TGTGCCAGCAGCTTAGCGGCAGGGAGCGACGAGCAGTACTTC.

V and J are TRBV6-1 and TRBJ2-4; 8 bases are shared with TRBD1. CDR1 MNHNS and CDR2 SASEGT come from the germline V gene. The CDR3 covers 19 residues. V trimming: 2 bases; J trimming: 0 bases; junction bases outside the gene matches: 12. CDR3: CASSESRRGRPAAKNIQYF. In nucleotides, the CDR3 is TGTGCCAGCAGTGAATCTCGCAGGGGGCGTCCGGCAGCCAAAAACATTCAGTACTTC.

The CDR3 coding sequence is TGCGCCAGCAGCCATCCCAAGGATGAGCAGTTCTTC. This encodes CASSHPKDEQFF. This rearrangement joins TRBV4-1 to TRBJ2-1; D unclear. The V end lost 3 bases, the J end lost 8 bases, and 8 bases lay between the germline ends. Germline-derived CDR1 and CDR2 are MGHRA and YSYEKL. This CDR3 contains 12 residues.

The chain couples TRBV14 to TRBJ1-1; D is unclear. Looked up from germline, CDR1 is SGHDN and CDR2 is FVKESK. The length of the CDR3 is 13 residues. V was cut by 2 bases and J by 10 bases, with 14 bases left in between. The CDR3 loop is CASSQIEELGAFF. The CDR3, as DNA: TGTGCCAGCAGCCAAATTGAGGAATTAGGAGCTTTCTTT.

The chain carries TRBV19 and TRBJ1-1, with 7 bases fitting TRBD1. The CDR3 runs to 14 residues. In germline, CDR1 is LNHDA, CDR2 SQIVND (reference sequence). V was pared by 5 bases and J by 4 bases, with 7 bases of the junction left unmatched. The CDR3 coding sequence is TGTGCCAGTAGTTTCCAGACAGGGCTCACTGAAGCTTTCTTT. Translated, it gives CASSFQTGLTEAFF.

V gene TRBV7-9 combines with J gene TRBJ2-5, with unresolved D. The CDR3 is 14 residues long. Between the trimmed V and J ends, which lost 1 base and 8 bases, there was a span of 14 bases. The V gene's germline CDR1 is SEHNR and CDR2 FQNEAQ (reference sequence). The CDR3, as DNA: TGTGCCAGCAGCTTAGAAGGCAGCTCCAGAACCCAGTACTTC. This encodes CASSLEGSSRTQYF.

This chain uses TRBV7-9 with TRBJ1-4; a possible D gene is TRBD1 (5 bases). The germline V gene has CDR1 SEHNR and CDR2 FQNEAQ (reference sequence). Trimming stripped 5 bases from V and 8 bases from J, with 12 bases between. The CDR3 contains 13 residues. This CDR3 reads CASSMGGSEKLFF. CDR3 sequence (DNA): TGTGCCAGCAGCATGGGGGGTTCGGAAAAACTGTTTTTT.

This chain joins TRBV7-6 and TRBJ2-3; 11 positions match TRBD2. Germline V gene data show CDR1 as SGHVS and CDR2 as FNYEAQ. CDR3 length: 14 amino acids. The trim removed 8 bases at V and 4 bases at J, leaving 5 bases unmatched. CDR3 protein: CASGRSGRADTQYF. In DNA, the CDR3 is TGTGCCAGCGGGCGTAGCGGGAGGGCAGATACGCAGTATTTT.

The V gene is TRBV5-6, the J gene TRBJ2-3, with TRBD1 identical over 9 bases. V gave up 5 bases and J gave up 5 bases; unmatched junction bases: 12. This CDR3 spans 16 amino acids. From germline, CDR1 is SGHDT and CDR2 YYEEEE. The CDR3 sequence: CASRQNRGHPVDTQYF. The CDR3 DNA reads TGTGCCAGCAGGCAAAACAGGGGGCACCCCGTAGATACGCAGTATTTT.

CDR3 sequence reads: CASSEGRNRDQPQHF. CDR3 bases: TGTGCCAGCAGTGAAGGAAGGAATAGGGATCAGCCCCAGCATTTT. The chain employs TRBV6-1 and TRBJ1-5; D is ambiguous. The CDR3 length is 15 residues. Germline CDR1 MNHNS, CDR2 SASEGT. V lost 1 base and J lost 5, with 12 bases in between.

V gene TRBV4-1 combines with J gene TRBJ2-1; 10 nucleotides match TRBD2. Germline assignment: CDR1 MGHRA and CDR2 YSYEKL. This CDR3 comprises 17 residues. Trimming at V came to 4 bases and at J to 1 base, leaving 7 bases not matched to a gene. The CDR3 loop is CASSPSGLAASYNEQFF. In DNA, the CDR3 is TGCGCCAGCAGCCCTTCTGGACTAGCGGCATCCTACAATGAGCAGTTCTTC.

The V and J genes are TRBV4-3 and TRBJ2-5, with D possibly TRBD1 on 5 matching bases. The DNA end is a closer match to TRBJ2-7, so the J assignment may be wrong. The CDR3 length is 13 residues. Germline CDR1 LGHNA, CDR2 YSLEER. The DNA for the CDR3 is TGCGCCAGCAGCCAAGGACAGAACTACGAGCAGTACTTC. Translating it yields CASSQGQNYEQYF.

The chain has TRBV2 and TRBJ1-5, with 9 bases aligning to TRBD1. The CDR3 totals 15 residues. The trim removed 6 bases at V and 6 bases at J, leaving 9 bases unmatched. Per the germline V gene, CDR1 is SNHLY and CDR2 is FYNNEI. The CDR3: CASSDGQGSGQPQHF. The CDR3 DNA reads as TGTGCCAGCAGCGACGGACAGGGGAGCGGTCAGCCCCAGCATTTT. Full variable domain (missing parts from reference TRBV2 and TRBJ1-5): EPEVTQTPSHQVTQMGQEVILRCVPISNHLYFYWYRQILGQKVEFLVSFYNNEISEKSEIFDDQFSVERPDGSNFTLKIRSTKLEDSAMYFCASSDGQGSGQPQHFGDGTRLSIL.

This chain joins TRBV7-8 and TRBJ2-5, with 7 bases identical to TRBD1. Germline V gives CDR1 SGHVS, CDR2 FQNEAQ. Trimming removed 3 bases from V and 6 bases from J; junction bases left unmatched: 13. The CDR3 sequence is 16 residues long. Written as DNA, the CDR3 is TGTGCCAGCAGCTTGAACAGGGGAAGGGGGAGTCAGACCCAGTACTTC. It encodes CASSLNRGRGSQTQYF.

This chain uses TRBV7-9 with TRBJ2-1, with D unresolved. The CDR3 is 15 amino acids. CDR1 is SEHNR, CDR2 FQNEAQ, per germline (reference sequence). The V gene lost 2 bases and the J gene lost 0 bases, with 8 bases spanning the gap. DNA for the CDR3: TGTGCCAGCAGCTTAACAGAAAGCTCCTACAATGAGCAGTTCTTC. Translating it yields CASSLTESSYNEQFF.

A note on this clone: Its ends do not fully match the called genes, so a read error is possible. J is TRBJ1-1 and V is TRBV7-3; D not resolved. Germline CDR1 reads SGHTA; CDR2 reads FQGTGA. This CDR3 contains 12 residues. The CDR3 is CASSVTFAEAFF. In DNA form, the CDR3 reads TGTGCCAGCAGCGTAACATTCGCTGAAGCTTTCTTT.

The genes are TRBV19 and TRBJ2-1; TRBD2 matches 11 bases. The length of the CDR3 is 15 residues. Germline trimming cut 10 bases from V and 5 bases from J; bases unmatched to any gene: 10. The germline gives CDR1 LNHDA, CDR2 SQIVND (reference sequence). Here the CDR3 DNA reads TGTGCCACCTCCTTTCTAGCGGGGGGCGACAATGAGCAGTTCTTC. Residues: CATSFLAGGDNEQFF.

V and J are TRBV6-6 and TRBJ2-5, with 7 bases matching TRBD2. There are 16 residues in the CDR3. CDR1 and CDR2 from the germline V gene are MNHNY and SVGAGI (reference sequence). Losses at the gene ends were 5 bases for V and 4 bases for J; bases not matched to a gene: 13. CDR3 loop: CASSQWPGGGGETQYF. CDR3 sequence (DNA): TGTGCCAGCAGTCAATGGCCGGGGGGAGGAGGAGAGACCCAGTACTTC.

The V and J genes are TRBV7-8 and TRBJ2-1; D uncertain. This CDR3 contains 15 residues. Germline V gene data show CDR1 as SGHVS and CDR2 as FQNEAQ. Trimming removed 2 bases at V and 2 bases at J, with 10 bases between. Written as DNA, the CDR3 is TGTGCCAGCAGCTTAATACAGTCCCCCTACAATGAGCAGTTCTTC. It translates to CASSLIQSPYNEQFF.

The rearrangement joins TRBV30 to TRBJ2-1; TRBD2 matches 16 bases. The CDR3 is 20 residues long. The germline V gene encodes CDR1 GTSNPN and CDR2 SVGIG (reference sequence). Trimming at V came to 4 bases and at J to 0 bases, leaving 12 bases not matched to a gene. The CDR3: CAWMGEGLAGGPSSYNEQFF. Here the CDR3 DNA reads TGTGCCTGGATGGGGGAGGGACTAGCGGGAGGGCCCAGCTCCTACAATGAGCAGTTCTTC.

This chain joins TRBV13 and TRBJ2-3, with a tentative D call TRBD1 (6 bases). CDR3 size: 15 residues. CDR1 and CDR2 (germline): PRHDT, FYEKMQ (reference sequence). V was pared by 0 bases and J by 1 base, with 8 bases between. CDR3 sequence: CASSLGQGGTDTQYF. For the CDR3, the DNA is TGTGCCAGCAGCTTAGGACAGGGAGGCACAGATACGCAGTATTTT.

The V gene is TRBV6-6, the J gene TRBJ2-1, with unresolved D. V was pared by 7 bases and J by 9 bases, with 7 bases between. CDR3 length equals 10 residues. Germline lookup yields CDR1 MNHNY and CDR2 SVGAGI (reference sequence). CDR3 in amino acids: CASMQREQFF. The CDR3, as DNA: TGTGCCAGCATGCAACGTGAGCAGTTCTTC.

V usage is TRBV9 and J usage is TRBJ1-2; D gene ambiguous. Germline loops: CDR1 SGDLS, CDR2 YYNGEE. V was cut by 0 bases and J by 4 bases, with 10 bases left in between. The CDR3 has 14 amino acids. The CDR3, as DNA: TGTGCCAGCAGCGTAGCACAGAAAGGCTATGGCTACACCTTC. This codes for CASSVAQKGYGYTF.

The chain is built from TRBV5-1 and TRBJ1-1; possibly TRBD1 for D (5 bases). This CDR3 has 14 amino acids. Germline CDR1 SGHRS, CDR2 YFSETQ. V was cut by 4 bases and J by 6 bases, with 16 bases left in between. The CDR3 coding sequence is TGCGCCAGCAGCCCGGAACGGGACCCCTCTGAAGCTTTCTTT. Its translation is CASSPERDPSEAFF.

V gene TRBV15 combines with J gene TRBJ2-3; TRBD2 matches at 8 bases. There are 19 residues in the CDR3. V gave up 1 base and J gave up 2 bases; unmatched junction bases: 14. Per the germline V gene, CDR1 is LNHNV and CDR2 is YYDKDF (reference sequence). The CDR3 loop is CATSRGRMLAGTHTDTQYF. The CDR3 nucleotides are TGTGCCACCAGCAGAGGCCGGATGTTAGCGGGAACTCACACAGATACGCAGTATTTT. The whole variable domain, remainder taken from reference TRBV15 and TRBJ2-3, is DAMVIQNPRYQVTQFGKPVTLSCSQTLNHNVMYWYQQKSSQAPKLLFHYYDKDFNNEADTPDNFQSRRPNTSFCFLDIRSPGLGDTAMYLCATSRGRMLAGTHTDTQYFGPGTRLTVL.

This chain uses TRBV9 with TRBJ1-5, with no clear D. Germline values: CDR1 SGDLS, CDR2 YYNGEE. The V gene lost 0 bases and the J gene lost 2 bases, with 9 bases spanning the gap. CDR3 size: 15 residues. CDR3 protein: CASSVGGFGNQPQHF. The CDR3 bases are TGTGCCAGCAGCGTAGGGGGTTTCGGCAATCAGCCCCAGCATTTT.

The gene calls are TRBV4-1 and TRBJ2-3, with no clear D. This CDR3 is built from 15 residues. The V and J ends lost 4 bases and 4 bases respectively, with 15 bases between them. Germline V gene lookup returns CDR1 MGHRA and CDR2 YSYEKL. The CDR3 bases are TGCGCCAGCAGCCTCATGGCCGGTCCCTCAGATACGCAGTATTTT. Translating it yields CASSLMAGPSDTQYF.